The source of this T cell receptor (beta chain) is a study of blood T cells in healthy people across ages. This clonotype was counted many times. As yet, its antigen is unknown. This CDR3 is built from 15 residues. Germline V CDR1 and CDR2: SGHRS, YFSETQ. Study observations and caveats: A roughly linear age-dependent decrease characterized TCR beta diversity per million T cells.

Donors were healthy Caucasian individuals from Russia aged about 6 to 95. Through a sample-barcoded 5' primer and a J-beta primer mix, a second PCR was run for roughly 7 to 12 cycles. Each cDNA molecule, via a template-switch adaptor with 12 random nucleotides, was tagged. Every sample produced at least 3 million CDR3-containing paired-end reads. TCRdb used MiXCR to reprocess the 5' RACE reads, holding one entry per CDR3 protein. The table records about 720,000 distinct CDR3 sequences, around a fifth of them present only once. What was sequenced was blood. This rearrangement joins TRBV5-1 to TRBJ2-1, with TRBD1 matching 9 bases. The J call could be wrong; TRBJ2-7 is a better fit for the DNA end. This sequence was found in a man in his 70s in good health. The CDR3: CASSLQQGARYEQYF. CDR3 DNA: TGCGCCAGCAGCTTGCAACAGGGGGCTAGGTACGAGCAGTACTTC.